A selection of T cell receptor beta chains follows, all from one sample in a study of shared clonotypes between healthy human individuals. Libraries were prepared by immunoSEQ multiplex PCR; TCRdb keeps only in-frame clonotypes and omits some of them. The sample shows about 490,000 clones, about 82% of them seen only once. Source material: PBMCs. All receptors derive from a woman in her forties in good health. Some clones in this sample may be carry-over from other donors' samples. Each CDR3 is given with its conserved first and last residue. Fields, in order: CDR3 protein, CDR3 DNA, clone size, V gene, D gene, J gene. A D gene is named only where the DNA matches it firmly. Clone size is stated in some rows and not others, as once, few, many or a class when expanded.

cdr3_aa: CASSLLSGGAYGYTF
cdr3_nt: TGTGCCAGCAGTTTATTATCAGGGGGCGCCTATGGCTACACCTTC
clone_size: NA
v_call: TRBV28
d_call: TRBD1
j_call: TRBJ1-2

cdr3_aa: CASSSMGGAGSGELFF
cdr3_nt: TGTGCCAGCAGCTCTATGGGGGGGGCGGGATCCGGGGAGCTGTTTTTT
clone_size: NA
v_call: TRBV11-2
d_call: NA
j_call: TRBJ2-2

cdr3_aa: CASSPQGTGGGEQYF
cdr3_nt: TGTGCCAGCAGCCCCCAAGGGACAGGGGGAGGCGAGCAGTACTTC
clone_size: NA
v_call: TRBV7-2
d_call: TRBD1
j_call: TRBJ2-7

cdr3_aa: CASSQPGTSDYNEQFF
cdr3_nt: TGTGCCAGCAGCCAACCCGGGACTAGCGACTACAATGAGCAGTTCTTC
clone_size: NA
v_call: TRBV4-2
d_call: TRBD2
j_call: TRBJ2-1

cdr3_aa: CASSSTTDTQYF
cdr3_nt: TGTGCCAGCAGTTCGACCACAGATACGCAGTATTTT
clone_size: NA
v_call: TRBV28
d_call: NA
j_call: TRBJ2-3

cdr3_aa: CASSLIGGSAGEETQYF
cdr3_nt: TGTGCCAGCAGCTTGATCGGGGGGTCAGCGGGGGAAGAGACCCAGTACTTC
clone_size: NA
v_call: TRBV7-6
d_call: TRBD2
j_call: TRBJ2-5

cdr3_aa: CASSDPTTGELFF
cdr3_nt: TGTGCCAGCAGTGATCCGACGACCGGGGAGCTGTTTTTT
clone_size: NA
v_call: TRBV6-1
d_call: NA
j_call: TRBJ2-2

cdr3_aa: CASRRLAGNQETQYF
cdr3_nt: TGTGCCAGCAGGAGACTAGCGGGGAACCAAGAGACCCAGTACTTC
clone_size: once
v_call: TRBV27
d_call: TRBD2
j_call: TRBJ2-5

cdr3_aa: CASKRQATGELFF
cdr3_nt: TGTGCCAGCAAGCGCCAGGCCACCGGGGAGCTGTTTTTT
clone_size: NA
v_call: TRBV2
d_call: NA
j_call: TRBJ2-2

cdr3_aa: CASSDQTRGDQPQHF
cdr3_nt: TGTGCCAGCAGTGACCAGACACGGGGAGATCAGCCCCAGCATTTT
clone_size: many
v_call: TRBV2
d_call: NA
j_call: TRBJ1-5

cdr3_aa: CASSLQNTGELFF
cdr3_nt: TGTGCCAGCTCACTTCAAAACACCGGGGAGCTGTTTTTT
clone_size: few
v_call: TRBV18
d_call: NA
j_call: TRBJ2-2

cdr3_aa: CASSLAWDPSSYEQYF
cdr3_nt: TGTGCCAGCAGCTTAGCTTGGGACCCGAGCTCCTACGAGCAGTACTTC
clone_size: few
v_call: TRBV11-2
d_call: NA
j_call: TRBJ2-7

cdr3_aa: CASSLGQLMNTEAFF
cdr3_nt: TGCGCCAGCAGCTTGGGGCAGCTCATGAACACTGAAGCTTTCTTT
clone_size: once
v_call: TRBV5-1
d_call: NA
j_call: TRBJ1-1

cdr3_aa: CASSLDRPGEQFF
cdr3_nt: TGTGCCAGCAGCTTAGACCGGCCGGGTGAGCAGTTCTTC
clone_size: NA
v_call: TRBV7-2
d_call: NA
j_call: TRBJ2-1

cdr3_aa: CASSLPQQETQYF
cdr3_nt: TGTGCCAGCAGTTTACCCCAACAAGAGACCCAGTACTTC
clone_size: NA
v_call: TRBV28
d_call: NA
j_call: TRBJ2-5

cdr3_aa: CASQQGAREKLFF
cdr3_nt: TGTGCCAGCCAACAGGGGGCCCGTGAAAAACTGTTTTTT
clone_size: NA
v_call: TRBV18
d_call: TRBD1
j_call: TRBJ1-4

cdr3_aa: CASGGQGGQETQYF
cdr3_nt: TGCGCCAGCGGGGGACAGGGGGGCCAAGAGACCCAGTACTTC
clone_size: NA
v_call: TRBV5-1
d_call: TRBD1
j_call: TRBJ2-5

cdr3_aa: CATSPAGLYEQYF
cdr3_nt: TGTGCCACCTCCCCAGCAGGTCTTTACGAGCAGTACTTC
clone_size: NA
v_call: TRBV19
d_call: NA
j_call: TRBJ2-7

cdr3_aa: CASSPTQGINEKLFF
cdr3_nt: TGTGCCAGCAGCCCCACTCAGGGGATTAATGAAAAACTGTTTTTT
clone_size: NA
v_call: TRBV27
d_call: NA
j_call: TRBJ1-4

cdr3_aa: CASSVEVNTEAFF
cdr3_nt: TGTGCCAGCAGCGTAGAAGTGAACACTGAAGCTTTCTTT
clone_size: NA
v_call: TRBV9
d_call: NA
j_call: TRBJ1-1

cdr3_aa: CASSRGARNTEAFF
cdr3_nt: TGCGCCAGCAGCAGGGGGGCCCGAAACACTGAAGCTTTCTTT
clone_size: NA
v_call: TRBV5-1
d_call: NA
j_call: TRBJ1-1

cdr3_aa: CAWSSNEQFF
cdr3_nt: TGTGCCTGGAGTAGTAATGAGCAGTTCTTC
clone_size: many
v_call: TRBV30
d_call: NA
j_call: TRBJ2-1

cdr3_aa: CASSEGQVSGANVLTF
cdr3_nt: TGCGCCAGCAGTGAGGGACAGGTCTCTGGGGCCAACGTCCTGACTTTC
clone_size: NA
v_call: TRBV10-1
d_call: TRBD1
j_call: TRBJ2-6

cdr3_aa: CASSLSSGGGSTDTQYF
cdr3_nt: TGTGCCAGCAGTTTATCATCAGGGGGCGGGAGCACAGATACGCAGTATTTT
clone_size: NA
v_call: TRBV28
d_call: TRBD1
j_call: TRBJ2-3

cdr3_aa: CASSESIRGRNTEAFF
cdr3_nt: TGCGCCAGCAGTGAGTCGATTAGGGGGCGGAACACTGAAGCTTTCTTT
clone_size: NA
v_call: TRBV10-2
d_call: TRBD1
j_call: TRBJ1-1

cdr3_aa: CASSMAGGTTNEKLFF
cdr3_nt: TGTGCCAGTAGTATGGCCGGAGGGACAACTAATGAAAAACTGTTTTTT
clone_size: few
v_call: TRBV19
d_call: NA
j_call: TRBJ1-4

cdr3_aa: CASSSSGLAGNQYF
cdr3_nt: TGTGCCAGCAGTTCATCAGGACTAGCGGGAAATCAGTACTTC
clone_size: once
v_call: TRBV27
d_call: TRBD2
j_call: TRBJ2-7

cdr3_aa: CAISSDGYEQYF
cdr3_nt: TGTGCCATCAGCTCGGACGGATACGAGCAGTACTTC
clone_size: NA
v_call: TRBV10-3
d_call: NA
j_call: TRBJ2-7

cdr3_aa: CASSRDSPPGGYEQYF
cdr3_nt: TGTGCCAGCTCACGGGACAGCCCCCCGGGGGGCTACGAGCAGTACTTC
clone_size: once
v_call: TRBV18
d_call: NA
j_call: TRBJ2-7

cdr3_aa: CASSPGTGTLNEKLFF
cdr3_nt: TGTGCCAGCAGTCCCGGGACAGGGACCTTGAATGAAAAACTGTTTTTT
clone_size: NA
v_call: TRBV5-6
d_call: TRBD1
j_call: TRBJ1-4

cdr3_aa: CASSWGGGDNTEAFF
cdr3_nt: TGCGCCAGCAGCTGGGGCGGGGGAGATAACACTGAAGCTTTCTTT
clone_size: NA
v_call: TRBV5-1
d_call: NA
j_call: TRBJ1-1

cdr3_aa: CASRTPGQDGGEKLFF
cdr3_nt: TGTGCCAGCAGGACCCCGGGACAGGATGGGGGGGAAAAACTGTTTTTT
clone_size: NA
v_call: TRBV28
d_call: TRBD1
j_call: TRBJ1-4

cdr3_aa: CASSVAGDGVEQFF
cdr3_nt: TGCGCCAGCAGCGTAGCGGGAGACGGGGTTGAGCAGTTCTTC
clone_size: many
v_call: TRBV5-1
d_call: TRBD2
j_call: TRBJ2-1

cdr3_aa: CASSIQGGYQPQHF
cdr3_nt: TGTGCCAGTAGTATACAGGGAGGGTATCAGCCCCAGCATTTT
clone_size: NA
v_call: TRBV19
d_call: NA
j_call: TRBJ1-5

cdr3_aa: CSVEDPNYGYTF
cdr3_nt: TGCAGCGTTGAAGATCCCAACTATGGCTACACCTTC
clone_size: NA
v_call: TRBV29-1
d_call: NA
j_call: TRBJ1-2

cdr3_aa: CASSLAARVNTGELFF
cdr3_nt: TGCGCCAGCAGCTTGGCGGCCAGGGTCAACACCGGGGAGCTGTTTTTT
clone_size: NA
v_call: TRBV5-1
d_call: NA
j_call: TRBJ2-2

cdr3_aa: CASKAGGRTEAFF
cdr3_nt: TGTGCCAGTAAGGCAGGGGGAAGAACTGAAGCTTTCTTT
clone_size: NA
v_call: TRBV19
d_call: TRBD1
j_call: TRBJ1-1